This TCR beta chain comes out of a study of PD-1 blockade in classical Hodgkin lymphoma. Profiled with immunoSEQ multiplex PCR; TCRdb holds only in-frame clones, not every one. The table shows about 28,000 clones, with 80% occurring only once. For this clone: The antigen is not known.

Points from the study as a whole: Patients with an early start, nivolumab under 1 year after ASCT, were excluded. CD4+ TCR diversity rose significantly by C4D1, and CD8+ TCR diversity did not. As was reported, newly diagnosed patients showed lower baseline TCR diversity than healthy donors did.

This sample's time point: cycle 4 day 1 (C4D1), after more than five weeks of nivolumab. Every patient experienced relapse after autologous stem cell transplantation, and brentuximab vedotin exposure varied. Complete response, partial response or progressive disease was recorded as best response. The starting material was peripheral blood mononuclear cells (PBMCs), obtained before the fourth cycle of nivolumab. This clonotype was obtained from a human donor with classical Hodgkin lymphoma.

As DNA, the CDR3 is TGTGCCAGCAGTGGAACCATAAATGAAAAACTGTTTTTT. It yields the protein CASSGTINEKLFF. The chain joins TRBV7-9 to TRBJ1-4; D is ambiguous. V gave up 6 bases and J gave up 5 bases, with 10 bases separating them. This CDR3 comprises 13 residues. The germline CDR1 and CDR2 sequences are SEHNR and FQNEAQ (reference sequence).